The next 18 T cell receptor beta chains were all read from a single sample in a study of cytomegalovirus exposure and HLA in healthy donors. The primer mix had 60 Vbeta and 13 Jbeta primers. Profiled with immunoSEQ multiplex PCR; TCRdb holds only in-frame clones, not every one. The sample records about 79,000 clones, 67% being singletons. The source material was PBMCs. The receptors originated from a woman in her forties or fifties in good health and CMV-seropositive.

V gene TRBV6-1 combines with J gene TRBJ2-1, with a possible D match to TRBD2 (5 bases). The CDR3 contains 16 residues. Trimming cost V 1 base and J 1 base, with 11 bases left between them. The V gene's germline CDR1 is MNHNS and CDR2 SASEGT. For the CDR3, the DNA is TGTGCCAGCAGTGAAGTCCTATCGGGGTCCTACAATGAGCAGTTCTTC. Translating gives CASSEVLSGSYNEQFF.

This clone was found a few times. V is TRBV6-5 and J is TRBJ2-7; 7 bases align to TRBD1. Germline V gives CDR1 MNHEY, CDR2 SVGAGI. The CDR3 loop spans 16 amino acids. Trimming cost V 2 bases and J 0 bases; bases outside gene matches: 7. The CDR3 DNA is TGTGCCAGCAGTTACGCCCCGGACAGGAGCTCCTACGAGCAGTACTTC. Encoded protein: CASSYAPDRSSYEQYF.

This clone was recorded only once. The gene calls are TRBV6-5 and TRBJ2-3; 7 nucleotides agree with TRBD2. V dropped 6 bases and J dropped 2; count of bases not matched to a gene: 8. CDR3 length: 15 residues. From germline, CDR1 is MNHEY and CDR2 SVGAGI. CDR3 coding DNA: TGTGCCAGCAGGGGGAGCGGGGACGCCACAGATACGCAGTATTTT. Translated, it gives CASRGSGDATDTQYF.

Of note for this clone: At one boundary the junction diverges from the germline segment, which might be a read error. For the CDR3, the DNA is TGTGCCAGCTCGCCAGGACTGCCCCGCCTGGATTTT. It is translated as CASSPGLPRLDF. The chain links TRBV18 to TRBJ1-5; the D is unclear. The CDR3 spans 12 residues. Germline-derived CDR1 and CDR2 are KGHSH and LQKENI.

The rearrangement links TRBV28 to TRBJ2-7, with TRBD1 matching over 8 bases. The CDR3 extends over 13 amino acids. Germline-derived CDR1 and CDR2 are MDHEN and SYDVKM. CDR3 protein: CVSSRGPRYEQYV. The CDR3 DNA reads TGTGTGAGCAGCAGGGGGCCCAGGTACGAGCAGTACGTC.

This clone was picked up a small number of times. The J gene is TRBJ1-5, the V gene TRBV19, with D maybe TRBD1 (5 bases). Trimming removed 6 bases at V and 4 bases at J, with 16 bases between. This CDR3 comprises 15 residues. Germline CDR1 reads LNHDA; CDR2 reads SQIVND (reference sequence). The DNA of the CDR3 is TGTGCCAGTAGGATAATGCAGTCAGGGAATCAGCCCCAGCATTTT. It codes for CASRIMQSGNQPQHF.

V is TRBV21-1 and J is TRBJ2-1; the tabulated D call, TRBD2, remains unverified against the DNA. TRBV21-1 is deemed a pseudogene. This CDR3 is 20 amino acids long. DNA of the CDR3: TGTGCCAGCAGCCTAAGCTATAGAACTAGCGGGGGCCCCTGGGGTAATGAGCAGTTCTTC. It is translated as CASSLSYRTSGGPWGNEQFF.

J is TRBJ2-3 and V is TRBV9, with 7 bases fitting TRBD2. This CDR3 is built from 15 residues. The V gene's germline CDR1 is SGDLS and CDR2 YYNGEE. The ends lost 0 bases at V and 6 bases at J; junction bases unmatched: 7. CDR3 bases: TGTGCCAGCAGCGTAGCTAGCGGAGAACTCGATACGCAGTATTTT. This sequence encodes CASSVASGELDTQYF.

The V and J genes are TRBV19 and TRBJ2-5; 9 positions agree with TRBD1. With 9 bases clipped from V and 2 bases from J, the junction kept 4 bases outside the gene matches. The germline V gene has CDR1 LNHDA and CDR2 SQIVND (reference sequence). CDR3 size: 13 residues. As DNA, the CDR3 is TGTGCCAGCACGGGGACAGGGCAAGAGACCCAGTACTTC. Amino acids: CASTGTGQETQYF.

The CDR3 nucleotides are TGTGCCAGCAGCTACCTCGGGACAGGGAACGCAAAACTGTTTTTT. Residues: CASSYLGTGNAKLFF. This rearrangement joins TRBV6-5 to TRBJ1-4; 9 bases are a match to TRBD1. Germline CDR1 MNHEY, CDR2 SVGAGI. J gave up 10 bases and V 6 bases, and 12 bases lay outside the gene matches. CDR3 length: 15 residues.

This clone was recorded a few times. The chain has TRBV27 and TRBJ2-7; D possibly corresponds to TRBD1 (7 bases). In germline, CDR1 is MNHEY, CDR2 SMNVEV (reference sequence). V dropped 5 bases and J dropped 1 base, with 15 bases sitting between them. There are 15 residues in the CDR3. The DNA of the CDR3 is TGTGCCAGCAGTCTCACAGGGGCGGGGTCCTACGAGCAGTACGTC. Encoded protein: CASSLTGAGSYEQYV.

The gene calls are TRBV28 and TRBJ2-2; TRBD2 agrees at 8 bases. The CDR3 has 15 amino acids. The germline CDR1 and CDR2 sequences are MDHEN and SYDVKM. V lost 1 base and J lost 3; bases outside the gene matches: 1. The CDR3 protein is CASSLSGGDTGELFF. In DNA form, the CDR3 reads TGTGCCAGCAGTTTATCCGGGGGGGACACCGGGGAGCTGTTTTTT.

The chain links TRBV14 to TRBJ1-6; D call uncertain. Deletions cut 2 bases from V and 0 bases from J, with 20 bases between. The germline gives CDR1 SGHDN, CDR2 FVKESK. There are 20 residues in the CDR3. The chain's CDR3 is CASSQSKDASRSSYNSPLHF. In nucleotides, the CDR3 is TGTGCCAGCAGCCAATCAAAGGATGCTAGTAGGAGCTCCTATAATTCACCCCTCCACTTT. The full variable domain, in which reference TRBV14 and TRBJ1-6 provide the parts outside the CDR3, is EAGVTQFPSHSVIEKGQTVTLRCDPISGHDNLYWYRRVMGKEIKFLLHFVKESKQDESGMPNNRFLAERTGGTYSTLKVQPAELEDSGVYFCASSQSKDASRSSYNSPLHFGNGTRLTVT.

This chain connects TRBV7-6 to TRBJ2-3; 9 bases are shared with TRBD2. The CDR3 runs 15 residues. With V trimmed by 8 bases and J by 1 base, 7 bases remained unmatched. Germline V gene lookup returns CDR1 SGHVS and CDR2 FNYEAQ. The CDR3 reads CASSGLAGGTDTQYF. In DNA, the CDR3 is TGTGCCAGCTCGGGATTAGCGGGGGGCACAGATACGCAGTATTTT.

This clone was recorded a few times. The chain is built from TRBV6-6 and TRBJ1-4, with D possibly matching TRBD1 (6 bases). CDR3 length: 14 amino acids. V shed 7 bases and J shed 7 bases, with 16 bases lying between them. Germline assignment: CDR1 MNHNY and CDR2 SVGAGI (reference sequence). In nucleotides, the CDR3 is TGTGCCAGCACCGCAAGGGGGTTTGGTGAAAAACTGTTTTTT. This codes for CASTARGFGEKLFF.

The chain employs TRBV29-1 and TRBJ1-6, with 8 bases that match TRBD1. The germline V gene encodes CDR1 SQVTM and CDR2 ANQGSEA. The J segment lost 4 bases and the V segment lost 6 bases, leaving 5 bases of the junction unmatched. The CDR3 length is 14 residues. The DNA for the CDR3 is TGCAGCGTGGGGACAGGCTTGTATAATTCACCCCTCCACTTT. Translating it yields CSVGTGLYNSPLHF.

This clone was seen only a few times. The CDR3 coding sequence is TGTGCCAGCAGCCAAGCCCTAGGTCTTAGCGACTCAGGGGGCGGGGGTGGCTACACCTTC. It codes for CASSQALGLSDSGGGGGYTF. V gene TRBV4-2 combines with J gene TRBJ1-2; 8 nucleotides line up with TRBD1. Germline V CDR1 and CDR2: LGHNA, YNFKEQ. J lost 7 bases, V lost 1 base, and 23 bases had no gene match. The CDR3 totals 20 residues.

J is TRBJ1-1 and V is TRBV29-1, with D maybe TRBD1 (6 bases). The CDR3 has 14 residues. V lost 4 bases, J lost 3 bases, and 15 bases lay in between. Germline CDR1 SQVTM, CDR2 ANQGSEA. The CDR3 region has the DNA TGCAGCGTTGGCCTCATGGGGGCCGACACTGAAGCTTTCTTT. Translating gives CSVGLMGADTEAFF.